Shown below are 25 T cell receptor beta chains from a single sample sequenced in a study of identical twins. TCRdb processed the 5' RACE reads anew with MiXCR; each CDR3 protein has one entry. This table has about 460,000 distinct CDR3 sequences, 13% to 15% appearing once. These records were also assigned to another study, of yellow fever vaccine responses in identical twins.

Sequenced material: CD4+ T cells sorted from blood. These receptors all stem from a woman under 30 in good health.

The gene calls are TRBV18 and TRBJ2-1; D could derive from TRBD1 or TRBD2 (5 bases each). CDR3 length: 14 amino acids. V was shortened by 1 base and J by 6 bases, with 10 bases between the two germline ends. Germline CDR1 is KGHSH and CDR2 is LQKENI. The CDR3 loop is CASSPRPGTNEQFF. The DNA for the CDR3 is TGTGCCAGCTCACCACGCCCCGGGACCAATGAGCAGTTCTTC.

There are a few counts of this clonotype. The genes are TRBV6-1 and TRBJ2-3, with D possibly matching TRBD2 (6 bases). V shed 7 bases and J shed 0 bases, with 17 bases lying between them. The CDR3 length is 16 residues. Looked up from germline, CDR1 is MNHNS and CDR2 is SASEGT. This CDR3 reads CASIPGELDSTDTQYF. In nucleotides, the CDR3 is TGTGCCAGCATCCCGGGGGAATTGGATAGCACAGATACGCAGTATTTT.

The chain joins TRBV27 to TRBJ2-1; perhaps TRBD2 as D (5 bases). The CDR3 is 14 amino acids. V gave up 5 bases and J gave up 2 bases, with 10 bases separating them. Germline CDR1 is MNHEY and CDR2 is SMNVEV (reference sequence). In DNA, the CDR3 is TGTGCCAGCAGTGCCCTCGGGGCCTACAATGAGCAGTTCTTC. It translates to CASSALGAYNEQFF.

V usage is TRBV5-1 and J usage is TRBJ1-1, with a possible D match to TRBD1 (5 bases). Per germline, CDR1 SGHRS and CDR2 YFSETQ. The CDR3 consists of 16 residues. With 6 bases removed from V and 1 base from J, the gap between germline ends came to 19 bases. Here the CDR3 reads CASTPREAGGNTEAFF. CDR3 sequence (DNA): TGCGCCAGCACCCCAAGGGAGGCCGGGGGGAACACTGAAGCTTTCTTT. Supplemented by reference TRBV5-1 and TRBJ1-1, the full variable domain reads KAGVTQTPRYLIKTRGQQVTLSCSPISGHRSVSWYQQTPGQGLQFLFEYFSETQRNKGNFPGRFSGRQFSNSRSEMNVSTLELGDSALYLCASTPREAGGNTEAFFGQGTRLTVV.

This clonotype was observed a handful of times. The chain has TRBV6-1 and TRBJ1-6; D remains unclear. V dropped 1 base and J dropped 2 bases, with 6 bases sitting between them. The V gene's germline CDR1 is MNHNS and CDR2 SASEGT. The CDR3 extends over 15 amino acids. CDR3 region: CASSEGSAYNSPLHF. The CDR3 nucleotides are TGTGCCAGCAGTGAAGGGAGTGCCTATAATTCACCCCTCCACTTT.

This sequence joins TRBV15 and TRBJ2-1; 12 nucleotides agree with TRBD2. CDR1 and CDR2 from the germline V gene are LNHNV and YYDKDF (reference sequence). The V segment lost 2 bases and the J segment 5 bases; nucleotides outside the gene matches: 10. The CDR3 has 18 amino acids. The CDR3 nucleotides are TGTGCCACCAGCAGACGATCGATGAGACTAGCGGGAGACAATGAGCAGTTCTTC. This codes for CATSRRSMRLAGDNEQFF. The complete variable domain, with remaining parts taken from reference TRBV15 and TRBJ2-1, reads DAMVIQNPRYQVTQFGKPVTLSCSQTLNHNVMYWYQQKSSQAPKLLFHYYDKDFNNEADTPDNFQSRRPNTSFCFLDIRSPGLGDTAMYLCATSRRSMRLAGDNEQFFGPGTRLTVL.

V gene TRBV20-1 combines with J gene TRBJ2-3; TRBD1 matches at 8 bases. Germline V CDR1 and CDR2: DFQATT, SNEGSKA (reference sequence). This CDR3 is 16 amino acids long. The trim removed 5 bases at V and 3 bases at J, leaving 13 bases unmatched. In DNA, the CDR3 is TGCAGTGCTCCTCCTACCGGGACAGGACAAACAGATACGCAGTATTTT. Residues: CSAPPTGTGQTDTQYF.

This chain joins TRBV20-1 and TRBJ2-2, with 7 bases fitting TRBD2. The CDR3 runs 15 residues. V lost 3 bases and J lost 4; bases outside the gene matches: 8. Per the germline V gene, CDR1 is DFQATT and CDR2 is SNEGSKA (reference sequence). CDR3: CSARAGVGSTGELFF. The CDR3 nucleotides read TGCAGTGCTAGGGCGGGAGTTGGGAGCACCGGGGAGCTGTTTTTT.

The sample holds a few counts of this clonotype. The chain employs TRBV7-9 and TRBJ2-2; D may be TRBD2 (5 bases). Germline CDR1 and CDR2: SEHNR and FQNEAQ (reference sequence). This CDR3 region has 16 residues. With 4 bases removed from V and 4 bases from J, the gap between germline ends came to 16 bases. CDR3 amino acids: CASSSSRGWGTGELFF. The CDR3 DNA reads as TGTGCCAGCAGCTCTAGTCGGGGTTGGGGCACCGGGGAGCTGTTTTTT.

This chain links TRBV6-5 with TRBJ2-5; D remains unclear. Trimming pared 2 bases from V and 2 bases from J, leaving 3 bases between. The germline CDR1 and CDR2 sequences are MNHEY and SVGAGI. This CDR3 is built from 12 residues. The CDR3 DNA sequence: TGTGCCAGCAGTTACCAGCAAGAGACCCAGTACTTC. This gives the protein CASSYQQETQYF.

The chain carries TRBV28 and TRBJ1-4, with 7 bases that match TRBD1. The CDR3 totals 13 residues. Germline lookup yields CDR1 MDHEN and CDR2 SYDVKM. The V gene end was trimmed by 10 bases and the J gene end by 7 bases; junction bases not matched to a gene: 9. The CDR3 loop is CATWGQFGEKLFF. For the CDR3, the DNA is TGTGCCACCTGGGGACAGTTCGGTGAAAAACTGTTTTTT. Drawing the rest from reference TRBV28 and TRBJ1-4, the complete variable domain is DVKVTQSSRYLVKRTGEKVFLECVQDMDHENMFWYRQDPGLGLRLIYFSYDVKMKEKGDIPEGYSVSREKKERFSLILESASTNQTSMYLCATWGQFGEKLFFGSGTQLSVL.

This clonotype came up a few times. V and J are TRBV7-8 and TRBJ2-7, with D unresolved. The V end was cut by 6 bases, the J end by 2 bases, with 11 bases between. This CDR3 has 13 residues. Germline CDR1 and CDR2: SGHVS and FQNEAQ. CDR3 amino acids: CASRLTGTYEQYF. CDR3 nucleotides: TGTGCCAGCAGACTCACTGGTACCTACGAGCAGTACTTC.

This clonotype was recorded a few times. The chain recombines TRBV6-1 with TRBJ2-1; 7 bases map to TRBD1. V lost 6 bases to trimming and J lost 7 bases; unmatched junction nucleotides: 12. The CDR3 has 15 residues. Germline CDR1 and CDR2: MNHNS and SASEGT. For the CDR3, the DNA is TGTGCCAGCAGAATAGACAGGGAAGGTTCGAATGAGCAGTTCTTC. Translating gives CASRIDREGSNEQFF.

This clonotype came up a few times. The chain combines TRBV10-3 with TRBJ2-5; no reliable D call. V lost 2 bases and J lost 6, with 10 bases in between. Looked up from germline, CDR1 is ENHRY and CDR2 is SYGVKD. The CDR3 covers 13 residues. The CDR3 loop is CAISEPEGKTQYF. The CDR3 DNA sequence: TGTGCCATCAGTGAGCCAGAAGGGAAGACCCAGTACTTC.

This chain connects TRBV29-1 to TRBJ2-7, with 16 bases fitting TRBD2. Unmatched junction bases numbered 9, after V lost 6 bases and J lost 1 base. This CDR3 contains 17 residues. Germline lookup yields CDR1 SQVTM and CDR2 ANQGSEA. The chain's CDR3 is CSVTGTSGRAYSYEQYF. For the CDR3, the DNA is TGCAGCGTCACAGGGACTAGCGGGAGGGCCTATTCCTACGAGCAGTACTTC.

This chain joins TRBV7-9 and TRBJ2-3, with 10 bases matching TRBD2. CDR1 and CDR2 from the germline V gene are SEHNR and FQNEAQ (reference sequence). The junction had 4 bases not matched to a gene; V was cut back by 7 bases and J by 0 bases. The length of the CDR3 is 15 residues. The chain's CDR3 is CASMLAGDSTDTQYF. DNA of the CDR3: TGTGCCAGCATGCTAGCGGGGGATAGCACAGATACGCAGTATTTT.

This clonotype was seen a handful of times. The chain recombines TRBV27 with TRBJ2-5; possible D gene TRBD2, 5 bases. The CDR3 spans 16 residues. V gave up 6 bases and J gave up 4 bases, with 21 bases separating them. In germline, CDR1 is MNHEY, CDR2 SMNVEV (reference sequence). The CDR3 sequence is CASSPADGRRRETQYF. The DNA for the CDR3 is TGTGCCAGCAGCCCGGCGGACGGAAGGAGGCGAGAGACCCAGTACTTC.

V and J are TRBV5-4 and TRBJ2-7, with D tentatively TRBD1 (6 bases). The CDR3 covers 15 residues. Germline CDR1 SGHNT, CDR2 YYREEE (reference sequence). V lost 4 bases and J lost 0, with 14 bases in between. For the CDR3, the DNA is TGTGCCAGCAGCCCGGGGACACGAGCCTCCTACGAGCAGTACTTC. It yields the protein CASSPGTRASYEQYF. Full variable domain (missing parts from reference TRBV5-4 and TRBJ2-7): ETGVTQSPTHLIKTRGQQVTLRCSSQSGHNTVSWYQQALGQGPQFIFQYYREEENGRGNFPPRFSGLQFPNYSSELNVNALELDDSALYLCASSPGTRASYEQYFGPGTRLTVT.

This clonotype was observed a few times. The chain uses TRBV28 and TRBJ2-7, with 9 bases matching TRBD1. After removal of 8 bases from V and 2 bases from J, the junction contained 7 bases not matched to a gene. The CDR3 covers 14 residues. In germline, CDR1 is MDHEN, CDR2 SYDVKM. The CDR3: CASGTGTGPYEQYF. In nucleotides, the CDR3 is TGTGCCAGCGGCACGGGGACAGGGCCCTACGAGCAGTACTTC.

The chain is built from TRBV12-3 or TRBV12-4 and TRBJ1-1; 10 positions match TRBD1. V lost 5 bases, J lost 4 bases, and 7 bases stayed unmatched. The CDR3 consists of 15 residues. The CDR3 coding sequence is TGTGCCAGCAGTAGGCGACAGGGGGCGACCACTGAAGCTTTCTTT. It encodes CASSRRQGATTEAFF.

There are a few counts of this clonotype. In DNA form, the CDR3 reads TGTGCCGCCGGGGGGTATCCCAATGAGCAGTTCTTC. Residues: CAAGGYPNEQFF. The chain combines TRBV24-1 with TRBJ2-1; 7 nucleotides agree with TRBD2. This CDR3 region has 12 residues. In germline, CDR1 is KGHDR, CDR2 SFDVKD. V was pared by 12 bases and J by 6 bases, with 7 bases of the junction left unmatched.

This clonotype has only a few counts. The CDR3 loop is CASSLGGVEQFF. The CDR3 DNA sequence: TGTGCCAGCAGTTTAGGGGGCGTTGAGCAGTTCTTC. J is TRBJ2-1 and V is TRBV28; D possibly corresponds to TRBD1 (6 bases). Trimming took 2 bases from V and 9 from J, leaving 8 bases between them. CDR1 is MDHEN and CDR2 is SYDVKM in the germline V gene. The CDR3 loop spans 12 amino acids.

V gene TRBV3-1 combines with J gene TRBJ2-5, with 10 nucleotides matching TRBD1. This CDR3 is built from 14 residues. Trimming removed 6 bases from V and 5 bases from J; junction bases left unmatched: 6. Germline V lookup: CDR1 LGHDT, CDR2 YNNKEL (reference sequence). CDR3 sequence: CASRSTGGRETQYF. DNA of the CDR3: TGTGCCAGCAGATCGACAGGGGGCCGGGAGACCCAGTACTTC.

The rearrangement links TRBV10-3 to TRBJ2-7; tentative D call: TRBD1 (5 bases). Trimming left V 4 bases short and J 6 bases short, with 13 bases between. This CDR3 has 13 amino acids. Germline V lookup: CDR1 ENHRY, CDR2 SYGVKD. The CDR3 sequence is CAISAQGKGEQYF. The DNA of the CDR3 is TGTGCCATCAGTGCCCAGGGAAAAGGCGAGCAGTACTTC.

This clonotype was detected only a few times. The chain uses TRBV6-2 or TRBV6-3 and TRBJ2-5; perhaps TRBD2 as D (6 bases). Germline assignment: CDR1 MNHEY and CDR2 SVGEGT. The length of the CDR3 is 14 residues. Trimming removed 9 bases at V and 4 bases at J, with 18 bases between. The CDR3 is CASRISGELETQYF. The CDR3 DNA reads TGTGCCAGTCGGATTAGCGGAGAATTAGAGACCCAGTACTTC.